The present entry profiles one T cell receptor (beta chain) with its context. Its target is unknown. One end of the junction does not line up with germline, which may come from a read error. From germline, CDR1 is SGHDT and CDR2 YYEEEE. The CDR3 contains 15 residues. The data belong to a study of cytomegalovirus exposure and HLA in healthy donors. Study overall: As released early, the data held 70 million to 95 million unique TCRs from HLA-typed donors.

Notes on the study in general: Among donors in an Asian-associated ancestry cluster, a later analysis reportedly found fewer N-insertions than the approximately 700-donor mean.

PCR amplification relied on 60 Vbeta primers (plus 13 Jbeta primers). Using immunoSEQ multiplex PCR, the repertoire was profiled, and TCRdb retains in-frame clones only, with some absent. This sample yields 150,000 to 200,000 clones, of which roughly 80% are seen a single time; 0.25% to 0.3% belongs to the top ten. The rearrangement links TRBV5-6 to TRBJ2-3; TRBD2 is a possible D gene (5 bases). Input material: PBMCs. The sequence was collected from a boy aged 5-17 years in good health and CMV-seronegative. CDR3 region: CASRLDPGGTDTQYF. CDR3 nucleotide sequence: TGTGCCAGCAGGTTGGACCCCGGGGGCACAGATACGCAGTATTTT. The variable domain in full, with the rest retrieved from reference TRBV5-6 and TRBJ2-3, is DAGVTQSPTHLIKTRGQQVTLRCSPKSGHDTVSWYQQALGQGPQFIFQYYEEEERQRGNFPDRFSGHQFPNYSSELNVNALLLGDSALYLCASRLDPGGTDTQYFGPGTRLTVL.